This T cell receptor (beta chain) was recorded in a study of cytomegalovirus exposure and HLA in healthy donors. The germline V gene has CDR1 SGHNT and CDR2 YYREEE (reference sequence). The V segment lost 4 bases and the J segment 4 bases; nucleotides outside the gene matches: 9. The CDR3 length is 15 residues. PCR amplification relied on 60 Vbeta primers (plus 13 Jbeta primers). Some clones are missing from TCRdb's copy, which holds only in-frame ones; the method was immunoSEQ multiplex PCR. The sample consists of about 110,000 clones, 81% of them appearing once. This receptor was obtained from a man younger than 40 in good health and CMV-seronegative. This rearrangement joins TRBV5-4 to TRBJ2-5; 8 bases are shared with TRBD2. The sequenced sample was PBMCs. This CDR3 is CASSPPGTRGETQYF. As DNA, the CDR3 is TGTGCCAGCAGCCCCCCCGGGACTAGGGGAGAGACCCAGTACTTC.